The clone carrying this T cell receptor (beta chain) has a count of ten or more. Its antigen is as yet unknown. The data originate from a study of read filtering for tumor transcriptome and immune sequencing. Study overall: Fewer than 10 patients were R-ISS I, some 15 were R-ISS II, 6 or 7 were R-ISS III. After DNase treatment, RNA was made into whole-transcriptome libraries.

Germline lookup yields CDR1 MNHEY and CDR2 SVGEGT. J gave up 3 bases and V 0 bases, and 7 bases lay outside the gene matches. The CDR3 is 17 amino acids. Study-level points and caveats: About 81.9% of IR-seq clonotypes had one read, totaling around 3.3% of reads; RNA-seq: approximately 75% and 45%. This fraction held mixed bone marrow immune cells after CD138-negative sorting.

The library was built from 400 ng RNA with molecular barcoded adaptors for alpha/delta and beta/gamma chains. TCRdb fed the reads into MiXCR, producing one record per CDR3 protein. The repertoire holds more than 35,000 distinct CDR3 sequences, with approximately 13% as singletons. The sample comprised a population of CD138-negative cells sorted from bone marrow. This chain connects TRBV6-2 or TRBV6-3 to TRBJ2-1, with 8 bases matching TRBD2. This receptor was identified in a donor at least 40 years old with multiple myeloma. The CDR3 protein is CASSYSPPAGVYNEQFF. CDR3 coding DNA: TGTGCCAGCAGTTACTCACCTCCAGCGGGAGTCTACAATGAGCAGTTCTTC.